Listed below are T cell receptor beta chains from one sample, sequenced in a study of response to subunit inactivated influenza vaccine. Each CDR3 protein gets one entry after TCRdb re-called the RT-PCR reads with MiXCR. The sample contains approximately 310,000 distinct CDR3 sequences, 21% of which appear only once. The material was PBMCs from blood, obtained less than 22 months after vaccination. The receptors originated from a man aged 50-75 years who received an inactivated influenza vaccine. Both conserved end residues are part of each CDR3. A D gene is named only where the DNA matches it firmly. For some rows the clone size is stated as once, few or many, or as a class when expanded; others skip it.

>TRBV20-1|.|.|TRBJ1-5
CSASVRGAGAQHF
TGCAGTGCTAGCGTCCGGGGGGCTGGGGCCCAGCATTTT
>TRBV9|.|.|TRBJ2-2
CASSAGGAATTGELFF
TGTGCCAGCAGCGCAGGGGGGGCAGCAACCACCGGGGAGCTGTTTTTT
>TRBV4-2|.|.|TRBJ2-3
CASSHARNRPTDTQYF
TGTGCCAGCAGCCATGCTAGGAATAGGCCCACAGATACGCAGTATTTT
>TRBV12-3/TRBV12-4|.|many|TRBJ2-2
CASSLVFIFTRDANTGELFF
TGTGCCAGCAGTTTAGTATTCATCTTTACCCGGGACGCGAACACCGGGGAGCTGTTTTTT
>TRBV6-2/TRBV6-3|TRBD1|.|TRBJ1-1
CASSQRTGGGTEAFF
TGTGCCAGCAGCCAAAGGACAGGGGGCGGCACTGAAGCTTTCTTT
>TRBV5-1|.|few|TRBJ2-7
CASSSEGQGYEQYF
TGCGCCAGCAGCTCCGAGGGCCAGGGCTACGAGCAGTACTTC
>TRBV7-8|TRBD1|few|TRBJ1-2
CASSFRDRYYGYTF
TGTGCCAGCAGCTTCCGGGACAGATACTATGGCTACACCTTC
>TRBV29-1|.|few|TRBJ2-2
CSVRLAGNTGELFF
TGCAGCGTTCGATTAGCTGGGAACACCGGGGAGCTGTTTTTT
>TRBV11-3|TRBD1|.|TRBJ2-1
CASSSDRGRGEQFF
TGTGCCAGCAGCTCCGACAGGGGTCGGGGTGAGCAGTTCTTC
>TRBV29-1|TRBD1|many|TRBJ2-7
CSVTDRYEQYF
TGCAGCGTCACGGACAGGTACGAGCAGTACTTC
>TRBV29-1|.|.|TRBJ2-2
CSVVEGNTGELFF
TGCAGCGTTGTCGAGGGTAACACCGGGGAGCTGTTTTTT
>TRBV12-5|TRBD2|few|TRBJ2-5
CASGLAGGETQYF
TGTGCTAGTGGGTTAGCGGGAGGAGAGACCCAGTACTTC
>TRBV15|TRBD1|few|TRBJ1-4
CATSRDRAGGRQLFF
TGTGCCACCAGCAGAGATCGGGCAGGGGGGCGGCAACTGTTTTTT
>TRBV20-1|TRBD2|once|TRBJ2-5
CSASGLAGVRETQYF
TGCAGTGCAAGTGGACTAGCGGGAGTCCGGGAGACCCAGTACTTC
>TRBV28|.|many|TRBJ2-5
CASAPEYQETQYF
TGTGCCAGCGCCCCAGAGTACCAAGAGACCCAGTACTTC
>TRBV11-2|.|.|TRBJ2-1
CASSFLPQTYPTLYNEQFF
TGTGCCAGCAGCTTCCTCCCCCAAACCTACCCTACTCTCTACAATGAGCAGTTCTTC
>TRBV5-3|TRBD1|.|TRBJ1-5
CARSRPKTGALNQPQHF
TGTGCCAGAAGCCGACCTAAGACAGGGGCCCTCAATCAGCCCCAGCATTTT
>TRBV20-1|TRBD2|.|TRBJ2-2
CSARAPSGRAGTGELFF
TGCAGTGCTAGAGCCCCGAGCGGGAGGGCCGGGACCGGGGAGCTGTTTTTT
>TRBV20-1|.|many|TRBJ1-5
CSATRDGYSNQPQHF
TGCAGTGCAACCCGGGACGGCTATAGCAATCAGCCCCAGCATTTT
>TRBV4-1|.|.|TRBJ1-1
CASSLERRGTEAFF
TGCGCCAGCAGCCTCGAAAGGAGGGGCACTGAAGCTTTCTTT
>TRBV6-5|.|many|TRBJ1-3
CASSYSTSSGNTIYF
TGTGCCAGCAGTTACTCTACCAGCTCTGGAAACACCATATATTTT
>TRBV29-1|.|few|TRBJ1-1
CSVETRMNTEAFF
TGCAGCGTTGAGACCAGGATGAACACTGAAGCTTTCTTT
>TRBV12-3/TRBV12-4|TRBD1|few|TRBJ2-5
CASTSDREETQYF
TGTGCCAGCACCTCGGACAGGGAAGAGACCCAGTACTTC